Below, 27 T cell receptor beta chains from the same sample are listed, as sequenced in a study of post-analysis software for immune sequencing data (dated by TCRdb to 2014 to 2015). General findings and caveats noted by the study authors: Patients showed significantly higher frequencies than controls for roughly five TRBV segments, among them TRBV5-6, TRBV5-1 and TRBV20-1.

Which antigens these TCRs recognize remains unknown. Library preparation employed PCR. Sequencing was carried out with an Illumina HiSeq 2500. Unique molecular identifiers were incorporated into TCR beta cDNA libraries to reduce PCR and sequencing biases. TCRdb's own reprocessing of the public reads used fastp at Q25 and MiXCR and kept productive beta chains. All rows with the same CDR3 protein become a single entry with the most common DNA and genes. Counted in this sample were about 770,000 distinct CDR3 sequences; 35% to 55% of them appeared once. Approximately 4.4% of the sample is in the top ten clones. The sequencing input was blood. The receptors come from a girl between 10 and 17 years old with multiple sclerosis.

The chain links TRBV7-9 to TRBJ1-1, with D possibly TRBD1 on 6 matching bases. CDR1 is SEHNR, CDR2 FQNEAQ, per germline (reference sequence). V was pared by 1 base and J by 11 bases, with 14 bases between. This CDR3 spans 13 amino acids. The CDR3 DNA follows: TGTGCCAGCAGCTTAGAGGGGGACCTGGGGGCTTTCTTT. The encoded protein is CASSLEGDLGAFF.

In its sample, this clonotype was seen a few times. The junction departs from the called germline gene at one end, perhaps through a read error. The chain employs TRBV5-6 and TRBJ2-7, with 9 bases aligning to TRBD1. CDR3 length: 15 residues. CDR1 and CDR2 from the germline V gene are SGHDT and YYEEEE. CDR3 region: CANSLLGTGSHEQYF. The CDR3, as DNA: TGTGCCAACAGCTTGTTAGGGACAGGGTCCCACGAGCAGTACTTC.

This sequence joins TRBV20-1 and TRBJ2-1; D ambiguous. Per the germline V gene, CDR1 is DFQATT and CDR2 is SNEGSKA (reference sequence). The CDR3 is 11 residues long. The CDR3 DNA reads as TGCAGCGGGCCAATGTACAATGAGCAGTTCTTC. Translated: CSGPMYNEQFF.

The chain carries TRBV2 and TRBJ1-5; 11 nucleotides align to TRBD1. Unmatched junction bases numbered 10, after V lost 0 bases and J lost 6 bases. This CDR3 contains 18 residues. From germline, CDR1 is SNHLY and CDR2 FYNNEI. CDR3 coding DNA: TGTGCCAGCAGTGAAGCGTGGGGACAGGGGGAGATAGGTCAGCCCCAGCATTTT. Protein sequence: CASSEAWGQGEIGQPQHF.

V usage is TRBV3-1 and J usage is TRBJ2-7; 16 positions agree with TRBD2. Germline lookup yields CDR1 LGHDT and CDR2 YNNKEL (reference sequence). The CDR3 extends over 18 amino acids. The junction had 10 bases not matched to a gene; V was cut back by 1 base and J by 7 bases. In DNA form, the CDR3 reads TGTGCCAGCAGCCAAGTCGCCGGGACTAGCGGGAGGGCGAAGGAGCAGTACTTC. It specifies CASSQVAGTSGRAKEQYF.

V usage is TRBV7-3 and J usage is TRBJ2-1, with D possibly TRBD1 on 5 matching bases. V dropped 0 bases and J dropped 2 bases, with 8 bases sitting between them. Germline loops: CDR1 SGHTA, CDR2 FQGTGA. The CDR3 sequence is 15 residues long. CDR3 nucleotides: TGTGCCAGCAGCTTAACGGCCAGGGCCTACAATGAGCAGTTCTTC. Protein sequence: CASSLTARAYNEQFF.

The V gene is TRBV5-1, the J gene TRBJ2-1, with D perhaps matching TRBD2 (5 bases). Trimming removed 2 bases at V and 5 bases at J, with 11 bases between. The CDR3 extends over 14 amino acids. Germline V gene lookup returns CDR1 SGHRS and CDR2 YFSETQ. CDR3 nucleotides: TGCGCCAGCAGCTTTGGCGGGTTCGACAATGAGCAGTTCTTC. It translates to CASSFGGFDNEQFF.

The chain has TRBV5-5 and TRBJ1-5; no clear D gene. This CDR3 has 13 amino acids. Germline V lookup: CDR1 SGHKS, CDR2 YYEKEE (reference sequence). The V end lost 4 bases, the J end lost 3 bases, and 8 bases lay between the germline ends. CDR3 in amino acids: CASSREVNQPQHF. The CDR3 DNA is TGTGCCAGCAGCCGGGAGGTCAATCAGCCCCAGCATTTT. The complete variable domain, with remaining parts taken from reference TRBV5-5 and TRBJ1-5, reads DAGVTQSPTHLIKTRGQQVTLRCSPISGHKSVSWYQQVLGQGPQFIFQYYEKEERGRGNFPDRFSARQFPNYSSELNVNALLLGDSALYLCASSREVNQPQHFGDGTRLSIL.

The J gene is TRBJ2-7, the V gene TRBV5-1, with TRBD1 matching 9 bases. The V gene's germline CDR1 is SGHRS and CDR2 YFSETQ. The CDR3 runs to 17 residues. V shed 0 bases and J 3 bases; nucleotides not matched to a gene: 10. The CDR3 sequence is CASSLGPSDRGGYEQYF. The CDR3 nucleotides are TGCGCCAGCAGCTTGGGTCCTTCGGACAGGGGAGGCTACGAGCAGTACTTC.

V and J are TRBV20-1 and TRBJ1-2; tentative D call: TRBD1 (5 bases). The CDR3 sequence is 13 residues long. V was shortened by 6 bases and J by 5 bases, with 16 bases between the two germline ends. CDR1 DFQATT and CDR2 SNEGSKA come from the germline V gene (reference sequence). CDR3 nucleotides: TGCAGTGCCGCGGGGGGGTATGGGTATGGCTACACCTTC. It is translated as CSAAGGYGYGYTF.

In DNA, the CDR3 is TGTGCCATCAGCACACCGGGACAGGGCCTTACCGGGGAGCTGTTTTTT. Translated: CAISTPGQGLTGELFF. The rearrangement uses TRBV10-3 and TRBJ2-2, with 9 bases matching TRBD1. This CDR3 comprises 16 residues. With V trimmed by 6 bases and J by 5 bases, 10 bases remained unmatched. The V gene's germline CDR1 is ENHRY and CDR2 SYGVKD.

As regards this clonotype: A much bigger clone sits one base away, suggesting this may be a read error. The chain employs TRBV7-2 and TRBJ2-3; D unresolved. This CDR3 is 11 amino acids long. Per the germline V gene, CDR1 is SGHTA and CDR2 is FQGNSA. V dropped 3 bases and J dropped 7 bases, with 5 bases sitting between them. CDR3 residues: CASSLEYTQYF. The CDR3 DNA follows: TGTGCCAGCAGCTTGGAATATACGCAGTATTTT.

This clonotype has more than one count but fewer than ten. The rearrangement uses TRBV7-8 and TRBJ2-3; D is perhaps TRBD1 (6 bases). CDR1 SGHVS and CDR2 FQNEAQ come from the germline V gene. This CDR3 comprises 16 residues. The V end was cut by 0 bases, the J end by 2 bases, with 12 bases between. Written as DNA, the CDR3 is TGTGCCAGCAGCTTAGCAGACAGGATGATCACAGATACGCAGTATTTT. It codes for CASSLADRMITDTQYF.

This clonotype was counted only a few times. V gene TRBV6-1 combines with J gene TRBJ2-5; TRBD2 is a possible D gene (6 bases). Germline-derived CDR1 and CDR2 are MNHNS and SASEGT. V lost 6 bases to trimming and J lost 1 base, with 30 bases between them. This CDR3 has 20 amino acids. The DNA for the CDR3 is TGTGCCAGCAGCTCGCGGGGCAGGACAACGTACCCGGGGCCCCAAGAGACCCAGTACTTC. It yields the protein CASSSRGRTTYPGPQETQYF.

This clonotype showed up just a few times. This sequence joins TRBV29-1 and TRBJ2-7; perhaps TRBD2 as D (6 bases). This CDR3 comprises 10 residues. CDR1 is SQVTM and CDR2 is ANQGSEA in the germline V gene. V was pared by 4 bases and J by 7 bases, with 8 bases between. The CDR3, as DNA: TGCAGCGTTGGGACTAATGAGCAGTACTTC. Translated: CSVGTNEQYF.

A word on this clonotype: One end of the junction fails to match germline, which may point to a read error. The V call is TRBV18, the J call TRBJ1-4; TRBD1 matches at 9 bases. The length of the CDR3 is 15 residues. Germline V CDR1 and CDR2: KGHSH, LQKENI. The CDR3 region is CANSPRDRVNEKLFF. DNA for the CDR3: TGTGCCAACTCACCGAGGGACAGGGTGAATGAAAAACTGTTTTTT.

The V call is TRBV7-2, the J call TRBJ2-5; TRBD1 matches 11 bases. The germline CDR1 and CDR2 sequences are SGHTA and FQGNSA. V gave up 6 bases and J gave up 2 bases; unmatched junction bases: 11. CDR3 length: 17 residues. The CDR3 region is CASSTGQGAYWQETQYF. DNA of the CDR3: TGTGCCAGCAGTACAGGACAGGGGGCGTACTGGCAAGAGACCCAGTACTTC.

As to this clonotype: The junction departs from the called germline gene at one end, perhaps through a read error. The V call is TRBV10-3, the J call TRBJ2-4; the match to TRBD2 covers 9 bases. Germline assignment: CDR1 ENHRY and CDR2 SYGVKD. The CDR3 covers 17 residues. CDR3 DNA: TGTGCCATCAGTGAGTACGCCGCGGGAGGGCCGGAAAACATTCGGTACTTC. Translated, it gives CAISEYAAGGPENIRYF.

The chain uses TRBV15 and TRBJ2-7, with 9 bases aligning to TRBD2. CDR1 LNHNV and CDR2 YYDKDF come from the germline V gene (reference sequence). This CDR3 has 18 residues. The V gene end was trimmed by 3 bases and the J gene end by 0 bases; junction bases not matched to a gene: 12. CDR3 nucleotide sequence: TGTGCCACCAGCAGGGGCCCGAGGACTAGCGATAGCTCCTACGAGCAGTACTTC. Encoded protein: CATSRGPRTSDSSYEQYF.

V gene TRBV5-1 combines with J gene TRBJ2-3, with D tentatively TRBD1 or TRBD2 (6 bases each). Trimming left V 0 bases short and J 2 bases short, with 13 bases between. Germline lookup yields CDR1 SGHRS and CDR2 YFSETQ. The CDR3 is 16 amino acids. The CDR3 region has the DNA TGCGCCAGCAGCTTGGCGGGGGCGAGATACACAGATACGCAGTATTTT. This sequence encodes CASSLAGARYTDTQYF.

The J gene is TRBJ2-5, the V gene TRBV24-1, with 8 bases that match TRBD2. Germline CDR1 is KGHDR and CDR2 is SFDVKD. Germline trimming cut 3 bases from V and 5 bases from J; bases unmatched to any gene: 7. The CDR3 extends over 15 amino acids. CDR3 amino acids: CATSDTGLAGETQYF. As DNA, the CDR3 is TGTGCCACCAGTGATACCGGACTAGCTGGGGAGACCCAGTACTTC.

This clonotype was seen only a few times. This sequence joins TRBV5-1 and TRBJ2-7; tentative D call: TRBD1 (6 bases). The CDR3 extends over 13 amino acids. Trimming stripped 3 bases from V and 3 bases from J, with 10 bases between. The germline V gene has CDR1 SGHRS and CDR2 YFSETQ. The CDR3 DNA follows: TGCGCCAGCAGCTGGGACAACTACTACGAGCAGTACTTC. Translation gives CASSWDNYYEQYF.

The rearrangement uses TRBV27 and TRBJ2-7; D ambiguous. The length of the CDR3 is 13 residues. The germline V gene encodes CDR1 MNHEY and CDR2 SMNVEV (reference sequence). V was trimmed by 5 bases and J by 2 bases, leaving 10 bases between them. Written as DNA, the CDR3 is TGTGCCAGCAGTCAACTTCCACCCTACGAGCAGTACTTC. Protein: CASSQLPPYEQYF.

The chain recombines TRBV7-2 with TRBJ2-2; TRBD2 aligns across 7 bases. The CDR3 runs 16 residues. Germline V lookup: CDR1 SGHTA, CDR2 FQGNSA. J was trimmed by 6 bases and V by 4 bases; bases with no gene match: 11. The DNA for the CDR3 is TGTGCCAGCAGCTACAAAGGACTAGTTGGGGCCGGGGAGCTGTTTTTT. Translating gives CASSYKGLVGAGELFF.

The DNA for the CDR3 is TGTGCCAGCAGCCAGACTAGCGTGGTCGAGCAGTACTTC. Translation gives CASSQTSVVEQYF. The chain uses TRBV3-1 and TRBJ2-7, with 8 bases aligning to TRBD2. There are 13 residues in the CDR3. V lost 3 bases to trimming and J lost 6 bases; unmatched junction nucleotides: 4. Germline V gene lookup returns CDR1 LGHDT and CDR2 YNNKEL (reference sequence).

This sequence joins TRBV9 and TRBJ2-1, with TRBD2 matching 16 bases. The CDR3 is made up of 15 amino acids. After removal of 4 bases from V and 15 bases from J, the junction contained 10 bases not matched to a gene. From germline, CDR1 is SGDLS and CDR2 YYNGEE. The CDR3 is CASSPPGLAGGPGFF. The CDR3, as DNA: TGTGCCAGCAGCCCCCCGGGACTAGCGGGAGGGCCAGGGTTCTTC.

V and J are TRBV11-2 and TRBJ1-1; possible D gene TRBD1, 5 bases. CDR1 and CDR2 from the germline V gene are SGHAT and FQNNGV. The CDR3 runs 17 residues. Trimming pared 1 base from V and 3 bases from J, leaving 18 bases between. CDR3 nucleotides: TGTGCCAGCAGCTTAGTTCGTGCGGGGAAGGGGTACACTGAAGCTTTCTTT. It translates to CASSLVRAGKGYTEAFF. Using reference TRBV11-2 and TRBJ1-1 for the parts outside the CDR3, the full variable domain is EAGVAQSPRYKIIEKRQSVAFWCNPISGHATLYWYQQILGQGPKLLIQFQNNGVVDDSQLPKDRFSAERLKGVDSTLKIQPAKLEDSAVYLCASSLVRAGKGYTEAFFGQGTRLTVV.